This TCR beta chain derives from a study of cytomegalovirus exposure and HLA in healthy donors. Study observations and caveats: In a later analysis, specific HLA alleles were associated with 15,000 to 20,000 TCR beta sequences at a 0.05 false discovery rate.

This clone was seen a single time. Its target is not known. The CDR3 contains 13 residues. Between the trimmed V and J ends, which lost 8 bases and 1 base, there was a span of 6 bases. Germline CDR1 reads SNHLY; CDR2 reads FYNNEI. Amplification used 60 Vbeta primers and 13 Jbeta primers. Sequencing was performed with immunoSEQ multiplex PCR; in TCRdb, only in-frame clones are kept and a portion is missing. The sample has 130,000 or so clones, about 61% seen once. The TCR was taken from a middle-aged woman in good health and CMV-seronegative. J is TRBJ1-6 and V is TRBV2; D remains ambiguous. Sequenced: PBMCs. The CDR3 protein is CASHRSYNSPLHF. CDR3 nucleotides: TGTGCCAGCCATCGGTCCTATAATTCACCCCTCCACTTT.